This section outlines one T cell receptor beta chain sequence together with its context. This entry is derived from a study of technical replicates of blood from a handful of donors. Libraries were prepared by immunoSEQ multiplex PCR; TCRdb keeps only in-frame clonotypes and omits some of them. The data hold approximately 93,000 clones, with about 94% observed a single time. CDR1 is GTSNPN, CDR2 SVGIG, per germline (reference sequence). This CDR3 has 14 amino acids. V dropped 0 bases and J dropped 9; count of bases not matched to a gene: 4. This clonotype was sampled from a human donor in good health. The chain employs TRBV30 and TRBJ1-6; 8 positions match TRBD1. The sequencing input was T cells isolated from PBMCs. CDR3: CAWSVQGGVSPLHF. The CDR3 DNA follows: TGTGCCTGGAGTGTACAGGGGGGGGTTTCACCCCTCCACTTT.